The clone carrying this T cell receptor beta chain appeared a few times. Germline CDR1 SEHNR, CDR2 FQNEAQ (reference sequence). CDR3 length: 16 residues. Trimming took off 5 bases at V and 4 bases at J, with 18 bases between the two ends. The sample is drawn from a study of blood T cells in healthy people across ages. Study details: The capture of about one barcoded beta molecule per two T cells was achieved by template switching.

For the second PCR, which ran for about 6 to 11 cycles, a sample-barcoded 5' primer and a J-beta primer mix were used. TCRdb redid the calling of the 5' RACE reads with MiXCR, one entry per CDR3 protein. The sample carries about 1.7 million distinct CDR3 sequences, roughly 30% recorded once. V and J are TRBV7-9 and TRBJ2-1, with D possibly matching TRBD1 (6 bases). The receptor was derived from a woman aged 30 to 39 in good health. The material sequenced was blood. The CDR3 loop reads CASSKISGDGYNEQFF. The CDR3 DNA reads as TGTGCCAGCAGCAAGATCTCAGGGGACGGGTACAATGAGCAGTTCTTC.